This is a list of T cell receptor beta chains from one sample in a study of T cell responses to AZD1222 COVID-19 vaccine. Assay: immunoSEQ multiplex PCR; the TCRdb copy retains only in-frame clones and omits some. The data show 100,000 to 150,000 clones, with roughly 90% seen just once and about 1.6% held by the top ten. The sample consisted of peripheral blood, taken on day 0 of AZD1222 vaccination. The receptors shown here come from an adult in good health. The CDR3 runs from the conserved cysteine through the conserved F or W. The D gene is left open where the match is weak. Clone size, where shown, is once, few, many, or a class for clones that have expanded.

11	TRBJ2-3	TRBV9	NA	NA	TGTGCCAGCAGCGTAGCTGATACGCAGTATTTT	CASSVADTQYF
15	TRBJ2-1	TRBV6-6	NA	NA	TGTGCCAGCAGTTACATGAGACCGGGGCACAATGAGCAGTTCTTC	CASSYMRPGHNEQFF
12	TRBJ1-2	TRBV12-3/TRBV12-4	NA	NA	TGTGCCAGCAGTTTAGGACAGCCTCGAAGAACCTTC	CASSLGQPRRTF
15	TRBJ1-1	TRBV11-2	NA	few	TGTGCCAGCAGCTTAGCGGGCCAGCTGAACACTGAAGCTTTCTTT	CASSLAGQLNTEAFF
13	TRBJ2-7	TRBV6-2/TRBV6-3	NA	NA	TGTGCCAGCAGTGCGCAGTTAAGGGGGGACCGGTACTTC	CASSAQLRGDRYF
15	TRBJ2-1	TRBV6-5	NA	NA	TGTGCCAGCAGCAGACGCGGGCTGGGGATTGGTGAGCAGTTCTTC	CASSRRGLGIGEQFF
18	TRBJ1-1	TRBV28	TRBD1	NA	TGTGCCAGCCCGGGCGGGACAGGGGGCTACCTTTCGAACACTGAAGCTTTCTTT	CASPGGTGGYLSNTEAFF
14	TRBJ2-7	TRBV7-8	NA	NA	TGTGCCAGCAGCTTAAGACAGGCTCTCTACGAGCAGTACTTC	CASSLRQALYEQYF
13	TRBJ2-7	TRBV27	NA	NA	TGTGCCAGCAGTTTAGGGCGGTCCTACGAGCAGTACTTC	CASSLGRSYEQYF
13	TRBJ2-1	TRBV13	NA	NA	TGTGCCAGCAGCTCCCTTGCCCCCAATGAGCAGTTCTTC	CASSSLAPNEQFF
16	TRBJ1-4	TRBV6-1	NA	NA	TGTGCCAGCAGTGAAGTTACGACAGGCCTTAATGAAAAACTGTTTTTT	CASSEVTTGLNEKLFF
12	TRBJ2-7	TRBV10-3	TRBD1	NA	TGTGCCATCAGGGACAGGGGAGACGAGCAGTACTTC	CAIRDRGDEQYF
15	TRBJ1-4	TRBV6-1	TRBD1	NA	TGTGCCAGCAGTGACCCGGGACAGATTAATGAAAAACTGTTTTTT	CASSDPGQINEKLFF
14	TRBJ1-5	TRBV5-1	NA	NA	TGCGCCAGCAGCTTGGTAGCTTGGGATCAGCCCCAGCATTTT	CASSLVAWDQPQHF
16	TRBJ1-2	TRBV5-6	TRBD1	NA	TGTGCCAGCAGCTTGGTAACAGGGGAAGCTAACTATGGCTACACCTTC	CASSLVTGEANYGYTF
15	TRBJ2-2	TRBV28	NA	NA	TGTGCCAGCAGTTTAAGGTCCCCGATCGCCGGGGAGCTGTTTTTT	CASSLRSPIAGELFF
14	TRBJ1-6	TRBV13	TRBD1	NA	TGTGCCAGCAGCGCGACAGGGGGACGTTCACCCCTCCACTTT	CASSATGGRSPLHF
15	TRBJ1-5	TRBV6-2/TRBV6-3	NA	once	TGTGCCAGCAGTTACTTAGCGGTCTATGGACAGCCCCAGCATTTT	CASSYLAVYGQPQHF
15	TRBJ2-3	TRBV16	NA	few	TGTGCCAGCAGCCCTTCGCGGGGCAGCACAGATACGCAGTATTTT	CASSPSRGSTDTQYF
15	TRBJ1-2	TRBV21-1	NA	NA	TGTGCCAGCAGCACCCCCGGGACAGTTAACTATGGCTACACCTTC	CASSTPGTVNYGYTF
13	TRBJ2-1	TRBV19	TRBD1	NA	TGTGCCAGTAGGGGACAGGGCGACAATGAGCAGTTCTTC	CASRGQGDNEQFF
19	TRBJ2-2	TRBV7-8	TRBD1	NA	TGTGCCAGCAGCTTAGCGAGGGGCAGGACAGGGGGGAACACCGGGGAGCTGTTTTTT	CASSLARGRTGGNTGELFF
14	TRBJ1-3	TRBV9	NA	NA	TGTGCCAGCAGCGTTCAGGGGACAGGAAACACCATATATTTT	CASSVQGTGNTIYF
13	TRBJ2-1	TRBV19	TRBD2	NA	TGTGCCAGTAGTACACTAGCGGGAGATGAGCAGTTCTTC	CASSTLAGDEQFF